This TCR beta chain was identified during a study of OX40 agonist ivuxolimab in advanced cancers. About this clone: Its antigen is undetermined.

The CDR3 is 17 amino acids. Trimming took 3 bases from V and 7 from J; bases not matched to a gene: 15. Germline CDR1 and CDR2: MDHEN and SYDVKM. Generated by immunoSEQ multiplex PCR, the TCRdb table keeps only in-frame clones and is missing some. The table records 45,000 or so clones, approximately 91% of them present only once. The study, taken as a whole, reports: Expanded peripheral T-cell antigen specificity went undetermined. Patients who responded partially at 0.1-3.0 mg/kg showed clonal expansion ranking among the lowest.

V gene TRBV28 combines with J gene TRBJ1-2; 9 bases match TRBD1. The sequencing here drew on CD4+ or CD8+ T cells sorted from blood, taken in a trial of the OX40 agonist ivuxolimab. The receptor's source is an adult with an advanced solid tumor such as melanoma, head and neck, liver or kidney cancer. In nucleotides, the CDR3 is TGTGCCAGCAGTTTGGGTGCCACAGGGGGCACTCCAACTGGCTACACCTTC. It translates to CASSLGATGGTPTGYTF.